This T cell receptor (beta chain) was identified in a study of cytomegalovirus exposure and HLA in healthy donors. PCR employed 60 Vbeta and 13 Jbeta primers. TCRdb's table, derived via immunoSEQ multiplex PCR, lists solely in-frame clones and lacks some. The sample contains 170,000 or so clones, 84% of which appear only once. V lost 7 bases, J lost 5 bases, and 12 bases stayed unmatched. There are 16 residues in the CDR3. Germline V gene data show CDR1 as MDHEN and CDR2 as SYDVKM. Findings and limits, study-wide: The study carried out a later analysis of TCR beta sequences. It associated 16,951 of them with specific HLA alleles at a false discovery rate of 0.05. Some highly shared sequence variants likely arose as a pipeline artifact. Accurate prediction of most subjects' HLA-A and HLA-B alleles from TCR beta sequences was reported. Rarity held for most TCR sequences, but there were some public TCRs that occurred in many donors.

For this clone: The target antigen is unknown.

The receptor comes from a man between 18 and 29 years old in good health and CMV-seronegative. Specimen: PBMCs. The chain carries TRBV28 and TRBJ2-2; 8 bases line up with TRBD1. Here the CDR3 DNA reads TGTGCCAGCACCTATTGGGGACAGGAAACAACCGGGGAGCTGTTTTTT. Protein sequence: CASTYWGQETTGELFF.